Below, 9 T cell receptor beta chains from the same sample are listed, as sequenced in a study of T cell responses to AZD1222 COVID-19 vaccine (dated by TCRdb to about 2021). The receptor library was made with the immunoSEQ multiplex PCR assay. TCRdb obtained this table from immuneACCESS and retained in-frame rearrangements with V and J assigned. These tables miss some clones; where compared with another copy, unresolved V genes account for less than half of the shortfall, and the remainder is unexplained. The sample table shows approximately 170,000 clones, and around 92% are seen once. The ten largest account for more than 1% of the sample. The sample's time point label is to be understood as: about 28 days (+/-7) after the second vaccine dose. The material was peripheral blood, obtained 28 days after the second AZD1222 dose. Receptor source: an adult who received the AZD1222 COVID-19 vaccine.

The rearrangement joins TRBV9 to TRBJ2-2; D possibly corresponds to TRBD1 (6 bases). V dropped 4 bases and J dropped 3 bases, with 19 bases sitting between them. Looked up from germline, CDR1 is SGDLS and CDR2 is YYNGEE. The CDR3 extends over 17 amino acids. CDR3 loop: CASSLNRAGGYTGELFF. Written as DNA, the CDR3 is TGTGCCAGCAGCCTTAACAGGGCGGGTGGGTACACCGGGGAGCTGTTTTTT.

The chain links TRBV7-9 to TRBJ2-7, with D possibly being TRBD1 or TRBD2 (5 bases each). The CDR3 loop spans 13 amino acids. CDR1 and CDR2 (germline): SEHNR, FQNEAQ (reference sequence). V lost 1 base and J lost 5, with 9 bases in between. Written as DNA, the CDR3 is TGTGCCAGCAGCTTAGTCATGGGGGACGAGCAGTACTTC. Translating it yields CASSLVMGDEQYF.

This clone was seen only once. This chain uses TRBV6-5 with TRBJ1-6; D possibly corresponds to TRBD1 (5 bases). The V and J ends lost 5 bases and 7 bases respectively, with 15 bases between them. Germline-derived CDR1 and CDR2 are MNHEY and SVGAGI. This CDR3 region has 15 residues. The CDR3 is CASSTLGGNNSPLHF. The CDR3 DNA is TGTGCCAGCAGTACCCTGGGGGGTAACAATTCACCCCTCCACTTT.

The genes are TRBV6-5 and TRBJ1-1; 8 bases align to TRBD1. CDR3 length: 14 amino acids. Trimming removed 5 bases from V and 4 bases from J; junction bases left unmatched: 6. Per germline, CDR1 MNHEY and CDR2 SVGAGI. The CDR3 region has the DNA TGTGCCAGCAGTAAACAGGGGGTCAGCACTGAAGCTTTCTTT. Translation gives CASSKQGVSTEAFF.

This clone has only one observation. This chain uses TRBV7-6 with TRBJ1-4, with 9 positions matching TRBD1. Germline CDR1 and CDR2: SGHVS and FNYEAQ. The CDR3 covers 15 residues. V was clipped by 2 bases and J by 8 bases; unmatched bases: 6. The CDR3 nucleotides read TGTGCCAGCAGCTTATACGGAGACAGGGGGGAAAAACTGTTTTTT. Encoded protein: CASSLYGDRGEKLFF.

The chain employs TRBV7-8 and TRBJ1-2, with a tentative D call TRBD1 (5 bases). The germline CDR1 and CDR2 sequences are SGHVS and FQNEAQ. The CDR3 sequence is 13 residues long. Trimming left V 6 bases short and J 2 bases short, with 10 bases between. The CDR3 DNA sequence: TGTGCCAGCAGTCCAGGGCTGAACTATGGCTACACCTTC. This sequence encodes CASSPGLNYGYTF. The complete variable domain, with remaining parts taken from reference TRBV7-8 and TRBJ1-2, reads GAGVSQSPRYKVAKRGQDVALRCDPISGHVSLFWYQQALGQGPEFLTYFQNEAQLDKSGLPSDRFFAERPEGSVSTLKIQRTQQEDSAVYLCASSPGLNYGYTFGSGTRLTVV.

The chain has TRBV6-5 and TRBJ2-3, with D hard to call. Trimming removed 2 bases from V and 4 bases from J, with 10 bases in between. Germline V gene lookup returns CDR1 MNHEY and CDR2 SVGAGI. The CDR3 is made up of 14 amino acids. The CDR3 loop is CASSYNRAPDTQYF. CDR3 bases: TGTGCCAGCAGTTACAACCGGGCCCCAGATACGCAGTATTTT.

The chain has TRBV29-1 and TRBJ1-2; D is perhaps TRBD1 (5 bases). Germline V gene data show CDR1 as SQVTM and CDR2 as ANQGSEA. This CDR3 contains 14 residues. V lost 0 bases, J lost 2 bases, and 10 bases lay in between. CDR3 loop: CSVEDEGQNYGYTF. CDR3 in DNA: TGCAGCGTTGAAGATGAGGGGCAGAACTATGGCTACACCTTC.

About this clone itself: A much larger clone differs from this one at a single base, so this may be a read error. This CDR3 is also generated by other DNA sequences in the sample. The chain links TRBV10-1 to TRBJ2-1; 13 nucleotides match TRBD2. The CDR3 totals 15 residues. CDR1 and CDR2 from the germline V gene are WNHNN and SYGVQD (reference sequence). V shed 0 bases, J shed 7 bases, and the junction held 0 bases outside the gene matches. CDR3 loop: CASSESTSGGNEQFF. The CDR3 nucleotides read TGCGCCAGCAGTGAGTCGACTAGCGGGGGGAATGAGCAGTTCTTC.